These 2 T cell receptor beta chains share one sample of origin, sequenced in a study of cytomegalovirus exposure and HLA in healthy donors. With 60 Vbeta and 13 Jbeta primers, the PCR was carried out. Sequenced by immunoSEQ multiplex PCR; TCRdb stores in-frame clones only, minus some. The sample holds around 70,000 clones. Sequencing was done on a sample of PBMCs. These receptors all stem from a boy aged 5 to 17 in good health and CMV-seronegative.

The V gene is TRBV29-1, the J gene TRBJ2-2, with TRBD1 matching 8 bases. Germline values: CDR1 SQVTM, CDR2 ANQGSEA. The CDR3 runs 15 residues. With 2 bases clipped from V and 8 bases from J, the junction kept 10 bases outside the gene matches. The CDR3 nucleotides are TGCAGCGTTGAATATTCCGGACAGGGATTGGGGGAGCTGTTTTTT. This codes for CSVEYSGQGLGELFF.

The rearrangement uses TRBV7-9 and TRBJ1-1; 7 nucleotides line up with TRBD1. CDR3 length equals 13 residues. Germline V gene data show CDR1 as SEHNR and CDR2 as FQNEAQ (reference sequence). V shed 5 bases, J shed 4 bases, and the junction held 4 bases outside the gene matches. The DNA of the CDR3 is TGTGCCAGCAGCCAAGGGACAGCCACTGAAGCTTTCTTT. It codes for CASSQGTATEAFF.